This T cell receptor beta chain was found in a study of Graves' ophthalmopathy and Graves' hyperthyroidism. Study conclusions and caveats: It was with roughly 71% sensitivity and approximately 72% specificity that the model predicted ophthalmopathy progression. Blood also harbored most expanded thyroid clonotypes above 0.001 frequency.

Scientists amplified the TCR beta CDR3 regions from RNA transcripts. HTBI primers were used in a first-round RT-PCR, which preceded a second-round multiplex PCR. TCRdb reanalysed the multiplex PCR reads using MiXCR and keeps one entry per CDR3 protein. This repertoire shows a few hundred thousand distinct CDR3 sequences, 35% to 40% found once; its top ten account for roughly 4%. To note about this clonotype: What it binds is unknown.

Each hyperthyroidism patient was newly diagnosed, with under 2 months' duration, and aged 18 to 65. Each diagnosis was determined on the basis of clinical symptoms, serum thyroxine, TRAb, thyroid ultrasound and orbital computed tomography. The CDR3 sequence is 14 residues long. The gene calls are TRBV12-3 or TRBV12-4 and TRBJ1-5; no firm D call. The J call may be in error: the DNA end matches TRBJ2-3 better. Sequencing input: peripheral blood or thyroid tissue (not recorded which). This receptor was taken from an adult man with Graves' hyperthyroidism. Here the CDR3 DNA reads TGTGCCAGCAGTTTGAGCTCCGGGACAGATACGCAGTATTTT. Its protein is CASSLSSGTDTQYF.